Following are 8 T cell receptor beta chains from one sample sequenced in a study of blood T cell repertoires in COVID-19. TCRdb's table, derived via immunoSEQ multiplex PCR, lists solely in-frame clones and lacks some. The sample lists almost 350,000 clones, approximately 89% occurring once. The sequenced sample was peripheral blood. Source of these receptors: a woman aged 55-69 years with COVID-19, enrolled during active disease.

The chain uses TRBV5-1 and TRBJ2-7; TRBD1 matches at 10 bases. CDR3 length: 14 residues. V dropped 4 bases and J dropped 2; count of bases not matched to a gene: 3. Germline V gene lookup returns CDR1 SGHRS and CDR2 YFSETQ. This CDR3 is CASSVDRGTYEQYF. The CDR3 nucleotides read TGCGCCAGCAGCGTGGACAGGGGGACCTACGAGCAGTACTTC.

The chain couples TRBV3-1 (or the pseudogene TRBV3-2) to TRBJ2-5, with 12 bases fitting TRBD2. Germline lookup yields CDR1 LGHDT and CDR2 YNNKEL (reference sequence). The CDR3 consists of 16 residues. V gave up 4 bases and J gave up 4 bases; unmatched junction bases: 7. The CDR3 here is CASSPQASGGAETQYF. The CDR3 DNA reads TGTGCCAGCAGCCCGCAGGCTAGCGGGGGGGCAGAGACCCAGTACTTC.

The chain recombines TRBV7-9 with TRBJ1-3, with 9 positions matching TRBD1. V was pared by 4 bases and J by 1 base, with 11 bases of the junction left unmatched. CDR3 length: 18 residues. CDR1 is SEHNR and CDR2 is FQNEAQ in the germline V gene (reference sequence). The CDR3 bases are TGTGCCAGCAGCTCCGCCGGGACAGGGAGACTTTCTGGAAACACCATATATTTT. It encodes CASSSAGTGRLSGNTIYF. Together with reference TRBV7-9 and TRBJ1-3, the CDR3 gives the full variable domain: DTGVSQNPRHKITKRGQNVTFRCDPISEHNRLYWYRQTLGQGPEFLTYFQNEAQLEKSRLLSDRFSAERPKGSFSTLEIQRTEQGDSAMYLCASSSAGTGRLSGNTIYFGEGSWLTVV.

V usage is TRBV4-2 and J usage is TRBJ2-5; tentatively, D is TRBD2 (5 bases). This CDR3 has 14 amino acids. Trimming shortened V by 1 base and J by 6 bases, and 12 bases separated the two germline ends. The germline V gene has CDR1 LGHNA and CDR2 YNFKEQ. The chain's CDR3 is CASSQVGGRQTQYF. For the CDR3, the DNA is TGTGCCAGCAGCCAAGTCGGAGGAAGGCAGACCCAGTACTTC.

The CDR3 bases are TGCGCCAGCAGCCAAGAGGCGGGGGGTAATACCTCCTACAATGAGCAGTTCTTC. This translates into CASSQEAGGNTSYNEQFF. The V and J genes are TRBV4-1 and TRBJ2-1, with 8 bases fitting TRBD2. The CDR3 runs 18 residues. The V gene's germline CDR1 is MGHRA and CDR2 YSYEKL. The junction had 7 bases not matched to a gene; V was cut back by 0 bases and J by 0 bases.

The rearrangement links TRBV15 to TRBJ1-2; D not resolved. The V end lost 5 bases, the J end lost 0 bases, and 10 bases lay between the germline ends. The CDR3 totals 14 residues. Germline V gene data show CDR1 as LNHNV and CDR2 as YYDKDF (reference sequence). CDR3 amino acids: CATSPREANYGYTF. CDR3 DNA sequence: TGTGCCACCAGCCCCCGCGAAGCTAACTATGGCTACACCTTC. Using reference TRBV15 and TRBJ1-2 for the parts outside the CDR3, the full variable domain is DAMVIQNPRYQVTQFGKPVTLSCSQTLNHNVMYWYQQKSSQAPKLLFHYYDKDFNNEADTPDNFQSRRPNTSFCFLDIRSPGLGDTAMYLCATSPREANYGYTFGSGTRLTVV.

This clone was seen only once. The V and J genes are TRBV6-5 and TRBJ1-2, with a tentative D call TRBD1 (5 bases). Trimming pared 7 bases from V and 4 bases from J, leaving 19 bases between. CDR1 is MNHEY and CDR2 is SVGAGI in the germline V gene. This CDR3 comprises 15 residues. This CDR3 reads CASTPGRGYRYGYTF. CDR3 DNA: TGTGCCAGCACCCCGGGTCGGGGGTACCGCTATGGCTACACCTTC.

The chain employs TRBV30 and TRBJ1-6; 8 bases map to TRBD1. There are 15 residues in the CDR3. Germline CDR1 and CDR2: GTSNPN and SVGIG (reference sequence). V lost 8 bases to trimming and J lost 2 bases; unmatched junction nucleotides: 8. CDR3 coding DNA: TGTGCCACCGGACAGGGAATAGCCTATAATTCACCCCTCCACTTT. Its translation is CATGQGIAYNSPLHF.